This is a list of T cell receptor beta chains from one sample in a study of CD8+ T cells in alopecia areata. Produced via immunoSEQ multiplex PCR; TCRdb's table is partial and in-frame only. Among about 180,000 clones listed, around three fifths were seen once. Here the sequenced sample was CD4+ T cells sorted from blood, taken at week 0. These receptor sequences come from a human donor with alopecia areata. CDR3s include the opening cysteine and the closing phenylalanine or tryptophan. A D gene is named only where the DNA matches it firmly. The size entry is marked missing in some rows and otherwise reads once, few, many or a size class.

v_call,j_call,clone_size,d_call,cdr3_nt,cdr3_aa
TRBV6-5,TRBJ2-1,NA,TRBD2,TGTGCCAGCAGTTCTTTAGCGGGGGGCGTGGATGAGCAGTTCTTC,CASSSLAGGVDEQFF
TRBV7-3,TRBJ2-3,NA,NA,TGTGCCAGCAGCCCAACTAGCACAGATACGCAGTATTTT,CASSPTSTDTQYF
TRBV20-1,TRBJ1-2,NA,NA,TGCAGTGCTAGAGCGGCGGATGGCTACACCTTC,CSARAADGYTF
TRBV4-1,TRBJ2-3,NA,NA,TGCGCCAGCAGCCACCCCGCCCGAGACAGATTAGATACGCAGTATTTT,CASSHPARDRLDTQYF
TRBV18,TRBJ2-5,few,TRBD1,TGTGCCAGCTCATCTACAGGGGGCCCCGGGGTCCTACAAGAGACCCAGTACTTC,CASSSTGGPGVLQETQYF
TRBV6-5,TRBJ1-2,NA,NA,TGTGCCAGCAGTTCTCCCCGGGGCTATGGCTACACCTTC,CASSSPRGYGYTF
TRBV7-9,TRBJ2-3,many,TRBD1,TGTGCCAGCAGCTTAGGACAGGGGGTGAAGAATTTT,CASSLGQGVKNF
TRBV14,TRBJ2-3,few,TRBD2,TGTGCCAGCAGCCAACAGGGACTAGCGGGGACCAGCACAGATACGCAGTATTTT,CASSQQGLAGTSTDTQYF
TRBV12-5,TRBJ2-3,few,NA,TGTGCTAGTGGTTTCTGGGGGCGGCCAGATACGCAGTATTTT,CASGFWGRPDTQYF
TRBV6-1,TRBJ2-5,NA,NA,TGTGCCAGCAGTGAAGCGGGGGCGTACCAAGAGACCCAGTACTTC,CASSEAGAYQETQYF
TRBV6-5,TRBJ1-2,few,NA,TGTGCCAGCAGTTACACGGACAGTTTGACCCACTATGGCTACACCTTC,CASSYTDSLTHYGYTF
TRBV4-2,TRBJ1-2,few,TRBD1,TGTGCCAGCAGCCAAGATTACGACAGGGACTATGGCTACACCTTC,CASSQDYDRDYGYTF
TRBV27,TRBJ1-5,NA,NA,TGTGCCAGCAGTGGGGATATTGGGGGGGCGAGAGTTCAGCCCCAGCATTTT,CASSGDIGGARVQPQHF
TRBV11-2,TRBJ2-7,NA,NA,TGTGCCAGCAGCCTCATCTCGAGTGCCTCTGGCGAGCAGTACTTC,CASSLISSASGEQYF
TRBV20-1,TRBJ2-1,NA,TRBD2,TGCAGTGCTAGGCGGGGGAGTGAGCAGTTCTTC,CSARRGSEQFF
TRBV27,TRBJ2-4,NA,NA,TGTGCCAGCCGTGGGGAGTTAGCCAAAAACATTCAGTACTTC,CASRGELAKNIQYF
TRBV19,TRBJ2-2,few,NA,TGTGCCAGTAGTATCCAGAGGGGGGAGCTGTTTTTT,CASSIQRGELFF
TRBV11-2,TRBJ2-3,few,TRBD2,TGTGCCAGCAGCCCCTCTGGGAGGTTAGCGGGCTTTACAGATACGCAGTATTTT,CASSPSGRLAGFTDTQYF
TRBV5-1,TRBJ1-6,NA,NA,TGCGCCAGCACCGGAGCCGAGACGGGTAATTCACCCCTCCACTTT,CASTGAETGNSPLHF
TRBV5-1,TRBJ2-5,NA,NA,TGCGCCAGCAGCCGGGACCGACTCCGGGAGACCCAGTACTTC,CASSRDRLRETQYF
TRBV29-1,TRBJ2-1,medium-sized,NA,TGCAGCGTGGATAAGGGGATCGAGAAGAATGAGCAGTTCTTC,CSVDKGIEKNEQFF
TRBV29-1,TRBJ2-3,few,NA,TGCAGCGTTGAACCGCGAGGGACAGATACGCAGTATTTT,CSVEPRGTDTQYF
TRBV9,TRBJ2-3,NA,TRBD2,TGTGCCAGCAGCGGAGCGGGGGGCCTCACAGATACGCAGTATTTT,CASSGAGGLTDTQYF
TRBV2,TRBJ1-2,NA,NA,TGTGCCAGCCGGACAGCCAGCGCCTATGGCTACACCTTC,CASRTASAYGYTF
TRBV7-2,TRBJ2-7,NA,NA,TGTGCCAGCAGCTTAAGACGAAGCGAGCAGTACTTC,CASSLRRSEQYF
TRBV18,TRBJ1-1,NA,NA,TGTGCCAGCTCACCCAGAGAGGGGCCGGGCACTGAAGCTTTCTTT,CASSPREGPGTEAFF
TRBV7-2,TRBJ1-4,few,TRBD1,TGTGCCAGCAGCCGACCCCAGGGGGAAGGTGAAAAACTGTTTTTT,CASSRPQGEGEKLFF
TRBV7-2,TRBJ1-5,NA,NA,TGTGCCAGCAGCCCCGGACAGACGAGCAATCAGCCCCAGCATTTT,CASSPGQTSNQPQHF
TRBV29-1,TRBJ2-1,few,NA,TGCAGCGTTGAAGAGGGGAACCCGTCTCGCCCTTTCAATGAGCAGTTCTTC,CSVEEGNPSRPFNEQFF
TRBV4-1,TRBJ2-7,few,NA,TGCGCCAGCAGCCCAACAGGGAGGACCTTCGAGCAGTACTTC,CASSPTGRTFEQYF
TRBV30,TRBJ2-1,NA,NA,TGTGCCTGGAGTCCGGGCATGGGCTACAATGAGCAGTTCTTC,CAWSPGMGYNEQFF
TRBV6-5,TRBJ1-1,NA,NA,TGTGCCAGCAGGCCCGATCCAGGGGCCGCTGAAGCTTTCTTT,CASRPDPGAAEAFF
TRBV2,TRBJ2-2,NA,NA,TGTGCCAGCCAGCGGCTGGGGGCGAACACCGGGGAGCTGTTTTTT,CASQRLGANTGELFF
TRBV4-1,TRBJ1-5,NA,NA,TGCGCCAGCAGCCAAGGCGATCGCCGAAGCAATCAGCCCCAGCATTTT,CASSQGDRRSNQPQHF
TRBV6-5,TRBJ1-2,NA,NA,TGTGCCAGCAGCTCGATCCGGGGCTACACCTTC,CASSSIRGYTF
TRBV29-1,TRBJ2-6,NA,NA,TGCAGCGCCTCTGGGGCCAACGTCCTGACTTTC,CSASGANVLTF
TRBV14,TRBJ1-1,NA,NA,TGTGCCAGCAGCCGTATGCTGAACACTGAAGCTTTCTTT,CASSRMLNTEAFF
TRBV5-6,TRBJ2-1,once,TRBD1,TGTGCCAGCAGCTTGACCAGGGGGCCGGTCGATGAGCAGTTCTTC,CASSLTRGPVDEQFF
TRBV6-5,TRBJ1-2,NA,TRBD1,TGTGCCAGCAGTTCCCAGGACAGGGCACGGGGCTACACCTTC,CASSSQDRARGYTF
TRBV5-6,TRBJ1-3,NA,NA,TGTGCCAGCAGCTTGGTTAACTCTGGAAACACCATATATTTT,CASSLVNSGNTIYF
TRBV5-1,TRBJ2-7,NA,NA,TGCGCCAGCAGCTTGGGGGCAGCGAGCTACGAGCAGTACTTC,CASSLGAASYEQYF
TRBV25-1,TRBJ2-7,NA,NA,TGTGCCAGCAGTGAATCCACAGGATTCTCCTACGAGCAGTACTTC,CASSESTGFSYEQYF
TRBV30,TRBJ2-5,once,NA,TGTGCCTGGAGTCCTAGCAGGGTAATCCAAGAGACCCAGTACTTC,CAWSPSRVIQETQYF
TRBV4-2,TRBJ1-2,few,NA,TGTGCCAGCAGCCAAGAGACCCCGAACTATGGCTACACCTTC,CASSQETPNYGYTF
TRBV15,TRBJ1-6,few,NA,TGTGCCACCAGCAGAGAGGTTACAGTCCCTGGGTCACCCCTCCACTTT,CATSREVTVPGSPLHF
TRBV30,TRBJ1-1,few,NA,TGTGCCTGGAGTGTATACGGGGGCGGTGCTTTCTTT,CAWSVYGGGAFF
TRBV19,TRBJ1-1,few,NA,TGTGCCAGTAGTTACCCCCCCAGGGTGGAAGGGTACACTGAAGCTTTCTTT,CASSYPPRVEGYTEAFF
TRBV20-1,TRBJ2-5,NA,NA,TGCAGTGCTCGCTCCCAAGAGACCCAGTACTTC,CSARSQETQYF
TRBV7-6,TRBJ2-5,NA,TRBD1,TGTGCCAGCAGCTTAGGAAGCGGGTGGGGACAGGGCTCCCAAGAGACCCAGTACTTC,CASSLGSGWGQGSQETQYF
TRBV29-1,TRBJ2-4,NA,TRBD1,TGCAGCGTGTCGCCCACACAGGGGGCCGCCAAAAACATTCAGTACTTC,CSVSPTQGAAKNIQYF
TRBV5-1,TRBJ2-1,NA,TRBD1,TGCGCCAGCAGCTTGGTATGGACAGGGAACAATGAGCAGTTCTTC,CASSLVWTGNNEQFF
TRBV30,TRBJ1-2,NA,TRBD1,TGTGCCTGGAGTGTATGGGGACAGCCCTATGGCTACACCTTC,CAWSVWGQPYGYTF
TRBV20-1,TRBJ2-3,NA,NA,TGCAGTGCCCCCCCGGGTACGCAGTATTTT,CSAPPGTQYF
TRBV29-1,TRBJ2-2,NA,NA,TGCAGCGCAAACAGGGTTGGCACCGGGGAGCTGTTTTTT,CSANRVGTGELFF
TRBV6-4,TRBJ1-2,NA,TRBD1,TGTGCCAGCAGTAAGGACAGGGGTTTCGGTGGCTACACCTTC,CASSKDRGFGGYTF